The rows below give T cell receptor beta chains drawn from one sample of a study of blood T cell repertoires in COVID-19. Here immunoSEQ multiplex PCR was the method, and the copy in TCRdb shows in-frame clones only, minus some. The sample lists around 500,000 clones, roughly nine tenths occurring once. Material: PBMCs or T cells enriched from blood (not recorded which). These receptors were collected from a woman aged 60-70 years who had recovered from COVID-19. Each CDR3 is given without its conserved first and last residue. Where a row states a size, it is once, few, many or the class of an expanded clone; other rows omit it.

length	V	size	CDR3
14	TRBV5-1	-	ASSRQGEGMNYGYT
13	TRBV19	-	ASSPSTGVAYGYT
12	TRBV6-2/TRBV6-3	-	ASSYGILQETQY
11	TRBV2	-	AISRGGNTEAF
13	TRBV7-9	-	ASSTTDRGNQPQH
15	TRBV18	-	ASSPNTRGLGEEKLF
11	TRBV19	-	ASSILRGEKLF
16	TRBV4-1	-	ASSQEINDRGSTYEQY
13	TRBV5-1	once	ASSYIAGGYNEQF
12	TRBV7-2	few	ASSRTGNNEKLF
14	TRBV6-1	-	ASSEGEKGRGVPLH
15	TRBV11-3	-	ASSLDLESGVINEQY
11	TRBV3-1/TRBV3-2	-	ASSHQQVGPLH
13	TRBV4-1	-	ASSQPGQENQPQH
11	TRBV12-3/TRBV12-4	-	ASSPIGANEQF
12	TRBV6-5	-	ASSSRDRVSEQY
13	TRBV18	-	ASSSGQGIGTEAF
12	TRBV28	once	ASSLGLQGDTQY
16	TRBV18	-	ASSQLAGGPTRTDTQY
11	TRBV19	-	ASRPRGLNEQF
10	TRBV18	-	ASSDVPRGAF
13	TRBV30	-	AWSRIELINNEQF
13	TRBV7-2	-	ASSSGTGRGYGYT
14	TRBV7-2	-	ASSLPTGSSGSEAF
11	TRBV4-1	few	ASSQDQGAPLH
12	TRBV14	-	ASSRGGAPYGYT
12	TRBV5-4	-	ASSYRTGDGELF
13	TRBV7-2	-	ASSSTSGGLYEQY
12	TRBV11-3	-	ASSLTGGQETQY
13	TRBV9	-	ASARGGLDQDTQY
15	TRBV9	-	ASSHRGGAGGSDTQY
11	TRBV6-5	-	ASRISRTVEAF
15	TRBV5-6	-	ASSLAGGLYGANVLT
12	TRBV2	-	ASSEQGAADTQY
13	TRBV2	-	ASSPSGGPNSPLH
15	TRBV5-1	-	ASSLVVGTGDLYEQY
12	TRBV2	-	ASILDSFSYEQY
12	TRBV6-1	once	ASSEIAGDNEQF
15	TRBV5-1	-	ASSLSNQGAAKGEQY
16	TRBV12-5	-	ASGLVPGDEHSNQPQH
13	TRBV3-1/TRBV3-2	-	ASSQEFRATGELF
14	TRBV27	-	ASSLVWPVGSGELF
9	TRBV7-8	-	ASSLRGGYT
16	TRBV19	-	ASSVRGQAISGANVLT
11	TRBV3-1/TRBV3-2	-	ASSQAGPGELF
12	TRBV3-1/TRBV3-2	-	ASSQGQGHGGYT
10	TRBV12-3/TRBV12-4	-	ASSLDRAGYT
14	TRBV7-8	-	ASSLGYRGSNQPQH
13	TRBV5-5	-	ASSLVGSGSYEQY
13	TRBV15	-	ATSPTGGYTDTQY
11	TRBV11-2	-	ASSLDLAETQY
12	TRBV7-2	-	ASSYLGGRETQY
13	TRBV7-9	-	ASSKGQGDTGELF
12	TRBV6-5	once	ASSPGQITGELF
11	TRBV2	-	ASRQGTNEKLF
13	TRBV7-8	-	ASSLARSSYNEQF
12	TRBV30	-	AWSVQLNTGELF